What follows are 10 T cell receptor beta chains derived from one specimen sequenced in a study of a mutant IDH1 vaccine in newly diagnosed glioma. The antigens these receptors bind are not known. Time point described: week 35, safety follow-up. A 20-mer mutant IDH1 peptide at 300 ug was injected subcutaneously with topical imiquimod. Some clones are missing from TCRdb's copy, which holds only in-frame ones; the method was immunoSEQ multiplex PCR. The data hold about 60,000 clones, with around 81% observed a single time. The material sequenced was PBMCs, taken from a glioma patient whose treatment included an IDH1 peptide vaccine. The receptors were sampled from a man in his forties with glioma.

The chain links TRBV13 to TRBJ2-2, with 16 bases aligning to TRBD2. CDR3 length: 19 residues. Trimming at V came to 5 bases and at J to 4 bases, leaving 10 bases not matched to a gene. Germline V gives CDR1 PRHDT, CDR2 FYEKMQ (reference sequence). As DNA, the CDR3 is TGTGCCAGCAGCATAACCGGGACTAGCGGGGGGGCTGGCACCGGGGAGCTGTTTTTT. Amino acid sequence: CASSITGTSGGAGTGELFF.

CDR3 loop: CAISLAGVGETQYF. CDR3 DNA: TGTGCCATCAGTCTAGCGGGGGTGGGAGAGACCCAGTACTTC. This chain joins TRBV10-3 and TRBJ2-5; 10 positions agree with TRBD2. Per the germline V gene, CDR1 is ENHRY and CDR2 is SYGVKD. CDR3 length equals 14 residues. V dropped 5 bases and J dropped 4; count of bases not matched to a gene: 4.

The chain carries TRBV29-1 and TRBJ1-4, with no clear D. Per the germline V gene, CDR1 is SQVTM and CDR2 is ANQGSEA. Trimming left V 2 bases short and J 5 bases short, with 12 bases between. The CDR3 is 14 residues long. The CDR3 reads CSVERWTRNEKLFF. In DNA, the CDR3 is TGCAGCGTTGAACGATGGACGCGGAATGAAAAACTGTTTTTT.

This clone came up a few times. V gene TRBV5-4 combines with J gene TRBJ1-1, with unresolved D. Germline V gene lookup returns CDR1 SGHNT and CDR2 YYREEE (reference sequence). V lost 1 base and J lost 0, with 10 bases in between. This CDR3 comprises 15 residues. The CDR3 nucleotides read TGTGCCAGCAGCTTGACACAAGTCCTGAACACTGAAGCTTTCTTT. Translating gives CASSLTQVLNTEAFF.

The chain is built from TRBV10-3 and TRBJ2-1; 8 positions agree with TRBD2. Looked up from germline, CDR1 is ENHRY and CDR2 is SYGVKD. The CDR3 extends over 13 amino acids. This chain's CDR3 is CAGGGTSLYEQFF. The CDR3 DNA reads TGTGCTGGCGGTGGGACTAGTCTCTATGAGCAGTTCTTC.

The gene calls are TRBV4-3 and TRBJ1-6, with D tentatively TRBD1 (5 bases). The germline V and J ends were trimmed by 4 bases and 3 bases, with 13 bases remaining between them. CDR1 and CDR2 (germline): LGHNA, YSLEER. The CDR3 length is 16 residues. Here the CDR3 reads CASSPKGPIYNSPLHF. For the CDR3, the DNA is TGCGCCAGCAGCCCCAAGGGACCGATCTATAATTCACCCCTCCACTTT.

The V and J genes are TRBV16 and TRBJ2-7; 8 bases are shared with TRBD2. V lost 6 bases and J lost 3; bases outside the gene matches: 13. Germline V CDR1 and CDR2: KGHSY, FQNENV. CDR3 length: 16 amino acids. CDR3 DNA sequence: TGTGCCAGCAGTCCAATAGTCCGGGAGGGCCGCTACGAGCAGTACTTC. Translating it yields CASSPIVREGRYEQYF.

V and J are TRBV5-1 and TRBJ1-1; possible D gene TRBD1, 5 bases. CDR1 and CDR2 from the germline V gene are SGHRS and YFSETQ. CDR3 length equals 15 residues. Between the trimmed V and J ends, which lost 2 bases and 1 base, there was a span of 12 bases. CDR3 loop: CASSFARGENTEAFF. CDR3 in DNA: TGCGCCAGCAGCTTTGCTCGGGGGGAGAACACTGAAGCTTTCTTT. Supplemented by reference TRBV5-1 and TRBJ1-1, the full variable domain reads KAGVTQTPRYLIKTRGQQVTLSCSPISGHRSVSWYQQTPGQGLQFLFEYFSETQRNKGNFPGRFSGRQFSNSRSEMNVSTLELGDSALYLCASSFARGENTEAFFGQGTRLTVV.

The chain is built from TRBV4-1 and TRBJ2-2; D call uncertain. Deletions cut 0 bases from V and 5 bases from J, with 10 bases between. CDR3 length equals 15 residues. Looked up from germline, CDR1 is MGHRA and CDR2 is YSYEKL. The CDR3 bases are TGCGCCAGCAGCCAAGAACCGGTAGCTACCGGGGAGCTGTTTTTT. Its protein is CASSQEPVATGELFF.

This clone has just a few counts. The chain combines TRBV23-1 with TRBJ2-7; D gene unclear. TRBV23-1 is filed as an ORF, its function uncertain. Between the trimmed V and J ends, which lost 0 bases and 8 bases, there was a span of 8 bases. This CDR3 is 12 amino acids long. The CDR3 DNA sequence: TGCGCCAGCAGTCAATCTAAGGGAAAGCAGTACTTC. Translated: CASSQSKGKQYF.